The 25 T cell receptor beta chains below were found in one sample sequenced in a study of lymphopenia after photon versus proton radiotherapy. Measured with immunoSEQ multiplex PCR; TCRdb has only the in-frame clones, and not every one. Here the sample spans more than 4,000 clones, 60% to 80% being singletons. The sequences come from peripheral blood, collected from a patient treated with proton-based radiotherapy. The receptors were gathered from a man older than 75 with esophageal cancer.

This clone occurred a few times. The rearrangement uses TRBV11-3 and TRBJ2-5; 7 bases map to TRBD1. J was trimmed by 5 bases and V by 4 bases; bases with no gene match: 7. CDR1 is SGHNT and CDR2 is YENEEA in the germline V gene. CDR3 length: 14 residues. CDR3 amino acids: CASSSQTGRETQYF. CDR3 coding DNA: TGTGCCAGCAGCTCCCAGACAGGGCGGGAGACCCAGTACTTC. Filled out from reference TRBV11-3 and TRBJ2-5, the complete variable domain reads EAGVVQSPRYKIIEKKQPVAFWCNPISGHNTLYWYLQNLGQGPELLIRYENEEAVDDSQLPKDRFSAERLKGVDSTLKIQPAELGDSAVYLCASSSQTGRETQYFGPGTRLLVL.

V gene TRBV19 combines with J gene TRBJ2-3; tentative D call: TRBD2 (7 bases). V lost 3 bases to trimming and J lost 5 bases, with 15 bases between them. Germline CDR1 is LNHDA and CDR2 is SQIVND (reference sequence). CDR3 size: 15 residues. The CDR3 reads CASSIRGAEGDTQYF. The CDR3 DNA is TGTGCCAGTAGTATTCGGGGGGCTGAAGGAGATACGCAGTATTTT. Full variable domain (missing parts from reference TRBV19 and TRBJ2-3): DGGITQSPKYLFRKEGQNVTLSCEQNLNHDAMYWYRQDPGQGLRLIYYSQIVNDFQKGDIAEGYSVSREKKESFPLTVTSAQKNPTAFYLCASSIRGAEGDTQYFGPGTRLTVL.

This clone turned up a few times. The chain carries TRBV5-1 and TRBJ2-5; tentatively, D is TRBD1 or TRBD2 (7 bases each). From germline, CDR1 is SGHRS and CDR2 YFSETQ. V lost 1 base, J lost 5 bases, and 21 bases lay in between. This CDR3 region has 17 residues. CDR3 in DNA: TGCGCCAGCAGCTTGCGACAGCTTGGAGCGGGACAGGAGACCCAGTACTTC. Translating it yields CASSLRQLGAGQETQYF.

The chain joins TRBV7-7 to TRBJ2-7; D not certain. The V and J ends lost 5 bases and 5 bases respectively, with 16 bases between them. Germline values: CDR1 SSHAT, CDR2 FNYEAQ (reference sequence). This CDR3 contains 14 residues. The DNA for the CDR3 is TGTGCCAGCAGCCCGACTTTCGCGCCCCACGAGCAGTACTTC. Its translation: CASSPTFAPHEQYF.

The chain uses TRBV12-5 and TRBJ1-1; no reliable D call. CDR3 size: 12 residues. Germline-derived CDR1 and CDR2 are LGHNT and FRNRAP. V gave up 5 bases and J gave up 8 bases, with 12 bases separating them. The CDR3 sequence is CASGPRAGEAFF. DNA for the CDR3: TGTGCTAGTGGTCCCCGGGCGGGGGAAGCTTTCTTT.

This clone has a handful of counts. The V and J genes are TRBV5-5 and TRBJ1-1, with unresolved D. The CDR3 has 13 residues. Germline V gene lookup returns CDR1 SGHKS and CDR2 YYEKEE (reference sequence). Trimming stripped 4 bases from V and 5 bases from J, with 12 bases between. In DNA form, the CDR3 reads TGTGCCAGCAGCACCCTAGGGATGACTGAAGCTTTCTTT. Protein sequence: CASSTLGMTEAFF.

This rearrangement joins TRBV30 to TRBJ1-5, with 10 bases that match TRBD1. CDR1 and CDR2 from the germline V gene are GTSNPN and SVGIG (reference sequence). The CDR3 length is 14 residues. V lost 3 bases to trimming and J lost 7 bases; unmatched junction nucleotides: 6. DNA of the CDR3: TGTGCCTGGAGGGGACAGGGGAACGGGCAGCCCCAGCATTTT. As protein: CAWRGQGNGQPQHF.

To note about this clone: Relative to the germline gene, one junction end is altered; a read error may explain this. This chain connects TRBV6-5 to TRBJ1-5, with unresolved D. The CDR3 runs to 15 residues. Per germline, CDR1 MNHEY and CDR2 SVGAGI. CDR3 coding DNA: TGTGCCAGCAGTTACCGAGGCCTGGCCCGGTCAGCCCCAGCATTT. Its translation is CASSYRGLARSAPAF.

V is TRBV7-9 and J is TRBJ2-7, with a weak D call TRBD2 (6 bases). V was clipped by 5 bases and J by 1 base, with 18 bases between them. Germline V gene sequence: CDR1 SEHNR, CDR2 FQNEAQ (reference sequence). The length of the CDR3 is 16 residues. In nucleotides, the CDR3 is TGTGCCAGCAGCCCTCTTGGGGCGGCGGGGTCCTACGAGCAGTACTTC. It yields the protein CASSPLGAAGSYEQYF. The variable domain in full, completed from reference TRBV7-9 and TRBJ2-7, reads DTGVSQNPRHKITKRGQNVTFRCDPISEHNRLYWYRQTLGQGPEFLTYFQNEAQLEKSRLLSDRFSAERPKGSFSTLEIQRTEQGDSAMYLCASSPLGAAGSYEQYFGPGTRLTVT.

This chain uses TRBV4-2 with TRBJ1-1; D not resolved. V was trimmed by 5 bases and J by 4 bases, leaving 11 bases between them. This CDR3 spans 13 amino acids. Germline CDR1 reads LGHNA; CDR2 reads YNFKEQ. The CDR3 sequence: CASSLISATEAFF. For the CDR3, the DNA is TGTGCCAGCAGCTTGATTTCTGCCACTGAAGCTTTCTTT.

The chain carries TRBV7-6 and TRBJ2-2; 10 bases agree with TRBD1. The germline V gene encodes CDR1 SGHVS and CDR2 FNYEAQ. There are 17 residues in the CDR3. V trimming: 6 bases; J trimming: 7 bases; junction bases outside the gene matches: 14. The chain's CDR3 is CASSLGIGTGAGGELFF. CDR3 nucleotides: TGTGCCAGCAGTTTGGGTATCGGGACAGGGGCAGGCGGGGAGCTGTTTTTT.

This clone is classed as hyperexpanded (1% or more). V usage is TRBV28 and J usage is TRBJ1-1; no clear D. There are 12 residues in the CDR3. V lost 2 bases and J 4 bases, leaving 5 bases between the germline ends. Germline values: CDR1 MDHEN, CDR2 SYDVKM. The CDR3 sequence: CASSLEVTEAFF. CDR3 nucleotide sequence: TGTGCCAGCAGTTTAGAGGTCACTGAAGCTTTCTTT.

This clone was observed once. The V gene is TRBV5-6, the J gene TRBJ1-5, with 7 bases fitting TRBD1. This CDR3 spans 16 amino acids. J gave up 6 bases and V 0 bases, and 9 bases lay outside the gene matches. Germline CDR1 reads SGHDT; CDR2 reads YYEEEE. CDR3 sequence reads: CASSLGTGVRGQPQHF. The CDR3, as DNA: TGTGCCAGCAGCTTGGGTACAGGGGTAAGGGGTCAGCCCCAGCATTTT.

This clone has a single count. The chain combines TRBV4-2 with TRBJ2-2; D not certain. V was shortened by 0 bases and J by 6 bases, with 11 bases between the two germline ends. The CDR3 runs to 15 residues. Germline CDR1 reads LGHNA; CDR2 reads YNFKEQ. CDR3 nucleotide sequence: TGTGCCAGCAGCCAAGATTCGGGCGGCCCCGGGGAGCTGTTTTTT. It yields the protein CASSQDSGGPGELFF.

The chain couples TRBV7-2 to TRBJ2-1; the D is unclear. From germline, CDR1 is SGHTA and CDR2 FQGNSA. Trimming stripped 1 base from V and 10 bases from J, with 17 bases between. The CDR3 consists of 15 residues. Here the CDR3 reads CASSLVQTLTIEQFF. CDR3 DNA: TGTGCCAGCAGCTTAGTACAGACCCTGACGATAGAGCAGTTCTTC. The entire variable domain, with the rest obtained from reference TRBV7-2 and TRBJ2-1, is as follows: GAGVSQSPSNKVTEKGKDVELRCDPISGHTALYWYRQSLGQGLEFLIYFQGNSAPDKSGLPSDRFSAERTGGSVSTLTIQRTQQEDSAVYLCASSLVQTLTIEQFFGPGTRLTVL.

The chain couples TRBV9 to TRBJ2-5, with D maybe TRBD1 (7 bases). The end of the DNA is better explained by TRBJ2-7, so the J call may be wrong. The CDR3 length is 15 residues. CDR1 and CDR2 (germline): SGDLS, YYNGEE. Here the CDR3 reads CASSLGGQSSYEQYF. CDR3 DNA sequence: TGTGCCAGCAGCCTCGGGGGACAGTCCTCCTACGAGCAGTACTTC.

The chain couples TRBV2 to TRBJ2-4, with D perhaps TRBD1 or TRBD2 (5 bases each). CDR1 and CDR2 from the germline V gene are SNHLY and FYNNEI. V lost 6 bases and J lost 0, with 15 bases in between. This CDR3 has 16 amino acids. As DNA, the CDR3 is TGTGCCAGCAGGAATGGGACGTTCCTAGCCAAAAACATTCAGTACTTC. This encodes CASRNGTFLAKNIQYF.

The V and J genes are TRBV6-6 and TRBJ1-2, with D unresolved. CDR1 MNHNY and CDR2 SVGAGI come from the germline V gene (reference sequence). This CDR3 spans 13 amino acids. V lost 0 bases, J lost 2 bases, and 4 bases lay in between. The CDR3 bases are TGTGCCAGCAGTTACTCACCCAACTATGGCTACACCTTC. Encoded protein: CASSYSPNYGYTF.

The chain couples TRBV15 to TRBJ1-2; D gene ambiguous. Germline V gene data show CDR1 as LNHNV and CDR2 as YYDKDF (reference sequence). V was pared by 3 bases and J by 8 bases, with 25 bases between. This CDR3 has 17 amino acids. CDR3 nucleotides: TGTGCCACCAGCAGCCCATGGGGAGCCTCTCCTTACGGGGGCTACACCTTC. This encodes CATSSPWGASPYGGYTF.

This chain connects TRBV28 to TRBJ1-4; D may be TRBD1 (6 bases). The V and J ends lost 5 bases and 5 bases respectively, with 15 bases between them. The CDR3 consists of 15 residues. CDR1 and CDR2 from the germline V gene are MDHEN and SYDVKM. CDR3 coding DNA: TGTGCCAGCAGTCATGACAGGCTCGGGAATGAAAAACTGTTTTTT. The encoded protein is CASSHDRLGNEKLFF.

The genes are TRBV27 and TRBJ2-7; D is perhaps TRBD1 or TRBD2 (7 bases each). This CDR3 is 15 amino acids long. The germline V gene encodes CDR1 MNHEY and CDR2 SMNVEV (reference sequence). The germline V and J ends were trimmed by 8 bases and 6 bases, with 23 bases remaining between them. This CDR3 reads CASGRGGGLESEQYF. The CDR3 DNA reads TGTGCCAGCGGACGGGGAGGGGGCCTCGAAAGCGAGCAGTACTTC.

This clone was seen more than once but under ten times. The chain links TRBV5-1 to TRBJ1-1; no definite D call. Trimming stripped 0 bases from V and 9 bases from J, with 9 bases between. Germline V gene data show CDR1 as SGHRS and CDR2 as YFSETQ. CDR3 size: 12 residues. The CDR3 here is CASSLDGKQAFF. The CDR3 coding sequence is TGCGCCAGCAGCTTGGATGGAAAACAAGCTTTCTTT.

The chain is built from TRBV28 and TRBJ1-6; 9 nucleotides match TRBD1. The V segment lost 5 bases and the J segment 7 bases; nucleotides outside the gene matches: 3. Germline V gene lookup returns CDR1 MDHEN and CDR2 SYDVKM. This CDR3 has 14 amino acids. The chain's CDR3 is CASSPGQGNSPLHF. The CDR3 DNA reads TGTGCCAGCAGTCCCGGACAGGGGAATTCACCCCTCCACTTT.

This chain links TRBV11-2 with TRBJ2-1; 10 bases match TRBD2. Per germline, CDR1 SGHAT and CDR2 FQNNGV. This CDR3 contains 13 residues. With 11 bases clipped from V and 8 bases from J, the junction kept 9 bases outside the gene matches. The CDR3 region has the DNA TGTGCCGTCAGGCTAGCGGGAGTTTATGAGCAGTTCTTC. As protein: CAVRLAGVYEQFF.

This chain joins TRBV6-1 and TRBJ2-7, with 11 bases matching TRBD1. This CDR3 region has 14 residues. Germline loops: CDR1 MNHNS, CDR2 SASEGT. V trimming: 7 bases; J trimming: 7 bases; junction bases outside the gene matches: 9. The CDR3 sequence is CASKKPGQGGEQYF. Here the CDR3 DNA reads TGTGCCAGCAAGAAGCCGGGACAGGGGGGAGAGCAGTACTTC.